Each of the 7 T cell receptor beta chains below was sequenced from the same sample in a study of T-cell memory formation after mild COVID-19. A single record per CDR3 protein comes from TCRdb applying MiXCR to the 5' RACE reads. The sample includes a few hundred thousand distinct CDR3 sequences, 15% to 20% of them seen just once. The specimen was PBMCs or a T cell subset sorted from them (not recorded which). These TCRs come from a man aged 18 to 30 who had mild COVID-19 (a few samples of this study predate the infection). Cell type and time point are not known.

The chain uses TRBV20-1 and TRBJ1-2; 7 nucleotides agree with TRBD1. The CDR3 is made up of 13 amino acids. Looked up from germline, CDR1 is DFQATT and CDR2 is SNEGSKA (reference sequence). The trim removed 5 bases at V and 8 bases at J, leaving 11 bases unmatched. CDR3 nucleotide sequence: TGCAGTGCTGCCCAACCCCAGGGGGACGGCTACACCTTC. Protein product: CSAAQPQGDGYTF.

This clonotype was found a few times. The chain links TRBV12-3 or TRBV12-4 to TRBJ2-7; a possible D gene is TRBD1 (5 bases). The germline V and J ends were trimmed by 6 bases and 0 bases, with 12 bases remaining between them. CDR3 length equals 14 residues. The CDR3 spells CASSLTAISYEQYF. CDR3 DNA: TGTGCCAGCAGCCTGACAGCCATCTCCTACGAGCAGTACTTC.

In its sample, this clonotype was seen once. The gene calls are TRBV6-1 and TRBJ2-6; tentatively, D is TRBD2 (5 bases). This CDR3 contains 15 residues. Germline CDR1 is MNHNS and CDR2 is SASEGT. The V gene lost 6 bases and the J gene lost 2 bases, with 11 bases spanning the gap. The CDR3 protein is CASRRGDAGANVLTF. The CDR3 bases are TGTGCCAGCAGACGGGGTGACGCTGGGGCCAACGTCCTGACTTTC.

This clonotype was counted between two and nine times. The chain links TRBV6-1 to TRBJ2-7; 7 bases match TRBD1. Germline V gene sequence: CDR1 MNHNS, CDR2 SASEGT. The CDR3 covers 15 residues. V was clipped by 6 bases and J by 6 bases; unmatched bases: 14. CDR3 in amino acids: CASSPPGTANFEQYF. CDR3 DNA: TGTGCCAGCAGCCCCCCCGGGACAGCCAATTTCGAGCAGTACTTC.

This clonotype has only a few counts. V gene TRBV7-9 combines with J gene TRBJ2-2, with unresolved D. The CDR3 is made up of 16 amino acids. V dropped 1 base and J dropped 0 bases, with 9 bases sitting between them. The germline V gene encodes CDR1 SEHNR and CDR2 FQNEAQ (reference sequence). CDR3 residues: CASSLGTLTNTGELFF. For the CDR3, the DNA is TGTGCCAGCAGCTTAGGTACTCTGACGAACACCGGGGAGCTGTTTTTT.

The chain couples TRBV7-2 to TRBJ2-1; 7 nucleotides align to TRBD1. CDR3 length: 16 amino acids. In germline, CDR1 is SGHTA, CDR2 FQGNSA. The junction had 7 bases not matched to a gene; V was cut back by 3 bases and J by 2 bases. The CDR3 DNA reads TGTGCCAGCAGCTTCTTCGACAGGGCCCCCTACAATGAGCAGTTCTTC. It specifies CASSFFDRAPYNEQFF. The whole variable domain, filled in from reference TRBV7-2 and TRBJ2-1, reads GAGVSQSPSNKVTEKGKDVELRCDPISGHTALYWYRQSLGQGLEFLIYFQGNSAPDKSGLPSDRFSAERTGGSVSTLTIQRTQQEDSAVYLCASSFFDRAPYNEQFFGPGTRLTVL.

This rearrangement joins TRBV7-9 to TRBJ2-7; D is perhaps TRBD1 (5 bases). Trimming pared 0 bases from V and 7 bases from J, leaving 10 bases between. In germline, CDR1 is SEHNR, CDR2 FQNEAQ (reference sequence). The CDR3 loop spans 13 amino acids. The CDR3 sequence is CASSLATAWEQYF. The CDR3 DNA sequence: TGTGCCAGCAGCTTAGCGACAGCCTGGGAGCAGTACTTC.